This TCR beta chain was captured in a study of blood T cell repertoires in COVID-19. Germline CDR1 LGHDT, CDR2 YNNKEL (reference sequence). The CDR3 is 15 amino acids. V was pared by 2 bases and J by 1 base, with 4 bases of the junction left unmatched. Generated by immunoSEQ multiplex PCR, the TCRdb table keeps only in-frame clones and is missing some. The sample yields roughly 34,000 clones, more than 75% seen once. This chain connects TRBV3-1 (or the pseudogene TRBV3-2) to TRBJ2-5; TRBD1 matches 7 bases. The source of this sequence is a man older than 75 with active COVID-19. The specimen was peripheral blood. CDR3 coding DNA: TGTGCCAGCAGCCAAATGACAGGGCCCCAAGAGACCCAGTACTTC. Translating it yields CASSQMTGPQETQYF.